These 2 T cell receptor beta chains originate from one sample sequenced in a study of T cell repertoires in cytomegalovirus infection. TCRdb re-called the reads through MiXCR, storing one row per CDR3 protein. The sample contains hundreds of thousands of distinct CDR3 sequences, 11% of which appear only once. The sequencing sample was made of PBMCs. The source of these receptors is a human donor in good health (CMV status not recorded). Some clones in this sample may be carry-over from other donors' samples.

This clonotype was observed at least ten times. This chain links TRBV28 with TRBJ1-5; tentatively, D is TRBD1 (5 bases). Trimming left V 2 bases short and J 2 bases short, with 22 bases between. The CDR3 consists of 19 residues. Germline lookup yields CDR1 MDHEN and CDR2 SYDVKM. This CDR3 is CASSLGQGGWSRRNQPQHF. The DNA for the CDR3 is TGTGCCAGCAGTTTAGGGCAGGGAGGATGGAGTCGACGCAATCAGCCCCAGCATTTT. The entire variable domain, with the rest obtained from reference TRBV28 and TRBJ1-5, is as follows: DVKVTQSSRYLVKRTGEKVFLECVQDMDHENMFWYRQDPGLGLRLIYFSYDVKMKEKGDIPEGYSVSREKKERFSLILESASTNQTSMYLCASSLGQGGWSRRNQPQHFGDGTRLSIL.

This clonotype was observed many times. The rearrangement links TRBV7-9 to TRBJ1-2; D is uncertain. Germline lookup yields CDR1 SEHNR and CDR2 FQNEAQ (reference sequence). Trimming took 1 base from V and 4 from J, leaving 4 bases between them. This CDR3 has 12 amino acids. CDR3 in DNA: TGTGCCAGCAGCTTAGTGCTCTATGGCTACACCTTC. It translates to CASSLVLYGYTF.